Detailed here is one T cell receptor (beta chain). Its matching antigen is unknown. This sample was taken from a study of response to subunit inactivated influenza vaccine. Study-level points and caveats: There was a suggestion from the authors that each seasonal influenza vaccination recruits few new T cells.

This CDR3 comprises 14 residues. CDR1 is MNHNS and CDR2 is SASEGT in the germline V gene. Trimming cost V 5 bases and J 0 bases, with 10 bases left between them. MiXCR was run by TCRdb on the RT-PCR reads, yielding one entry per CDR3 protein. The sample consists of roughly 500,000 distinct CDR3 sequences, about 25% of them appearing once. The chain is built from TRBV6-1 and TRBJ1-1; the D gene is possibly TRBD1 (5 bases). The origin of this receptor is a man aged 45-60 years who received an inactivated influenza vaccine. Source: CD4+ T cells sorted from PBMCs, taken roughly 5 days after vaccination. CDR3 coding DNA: TGTGCCAGCAGTCCGGGGGGAGTGAACACTGAAGCTTTCTTT. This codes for CASSPGGVNTEAFF.